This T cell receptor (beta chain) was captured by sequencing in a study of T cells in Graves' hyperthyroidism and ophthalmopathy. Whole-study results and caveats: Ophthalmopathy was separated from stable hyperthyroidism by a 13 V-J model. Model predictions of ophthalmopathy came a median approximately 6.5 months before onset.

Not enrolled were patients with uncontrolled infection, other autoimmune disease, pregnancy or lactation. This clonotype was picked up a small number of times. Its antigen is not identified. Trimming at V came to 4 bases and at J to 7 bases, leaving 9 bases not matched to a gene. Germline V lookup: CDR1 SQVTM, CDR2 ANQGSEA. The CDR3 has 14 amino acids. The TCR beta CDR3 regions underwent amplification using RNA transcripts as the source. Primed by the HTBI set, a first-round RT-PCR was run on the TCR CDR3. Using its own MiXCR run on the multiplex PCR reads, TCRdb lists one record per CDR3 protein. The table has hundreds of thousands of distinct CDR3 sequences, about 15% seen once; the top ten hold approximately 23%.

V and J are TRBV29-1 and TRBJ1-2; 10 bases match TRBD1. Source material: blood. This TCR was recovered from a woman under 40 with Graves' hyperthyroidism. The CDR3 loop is CSVVPGQGLGGYTF. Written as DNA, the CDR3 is TGCAGCGTTGTCCCGGGACAGGGGTTGGGTGGCTACACCTTC.